This T cell receptor beta chain is from a study of cytotoxic CD8 clonotypes in ibrutinib-treated CLL. Only in-frame clones appear in the TCRdb table, and some are missing; sequencing was by immunoSEQ multiplex PCR. The sample lists some 140,000 clones, approximately 90% occurring once. V was pared by 3 bases and J by 7 bases, with 8 bases between. The CDR3 loop spans 13 amino acids. Germline V gives CDR1 SGDLS, CDR2 YYNGEE. Sequencing used PBMCs, obtained after 12 months of ibrutinib treatment. The chain uses TRBV9 and TRBJ1-6; tentative D call: TRBD1 (5 bases). The TCR was taken from a human donor with chronic lymphocytic leukemia. As DNA, the CDR3 is TGTGCCAGCAGCGGGGAGGGGAATTCACCCCTCCACTTT. Amino acids: CASSGEGNSPLHF. Full variable domain (outside the CDR3, taken from reference TRBV9 and TRBJ1-6): DSGVTQTPKHLITATGQRVTLRCSPRSGDLSVYWYQQSLDQGLQFLIQYYNGEERAKGNILERFSAQQFPDLHSELNLSSLELGDSALYFCASSGEGNSPLHFGNGTRLTVT.